This passage covers 30 T cell receptor beta chains from one sample sequenced in a study of control samples from healthy donors and cancer patients. Here immunoSEQ multiplex PCR was the method, and the copy in TCRdb shows in-frame clones only, minus some. The sample contains around 42,000 clones, around four fifths of which appear only once. The sequenced sample consisted of blood. These receptors were obtained from a man aged 60-69 years in good health.

The rearrangement links TRBV7-9 to TRBJ2-5, with 8 bases lining up with TRBD1. V was pared by 1 base and J by 5 bases, with 6 bases of the junction left unmatched. CDR1 is SEHNR, CDR2 FQNEAQ, per germline (reference sequence). This CDR3 is built from 15 residues. This CDR3 is CASSLGAGGSETQYF. CDR3 nucleotides: TGTGCCAGCAGCTTAGGGGCAGGGGGCTCGGAGACCCAGTACTTC. The complete variable domain, with remaining parts taken from reference TRBV7-9 and TRBJ2-5, reads DTGVSQNPRHKITKRGQNVTFRCDPISEHNRLYWYRQTLGQGPEFLTYFQNEAQLEKSRLLSDRFSAERPKGSFSTLEIQRTEQGDSAMYLCASSLGAGGSETQYFGPGTRLLVL.

The gene calls are TRBV6-1 and TRBJ2-1, with D possibly matching TRBD2 (5 bases). V gave up 0 bases and J gave up 5 bases, with 17 bases separating them. Per germline, CDR1 MNHNS and CDR2 SASEGT. The CDR3 is made up of 17 amino acids. Written as DNA, the CDR3 is TGTGCCAGCAGTGAAGCGCTAGCAGCCGGAACACACAATGAGCAGTTCTTC. Translating gives CASSEALAAGTHNEQFF.

The chain joins TRBV25-1 to TRBJ1-4; no clear D. The germline CDR1 and CDR2 sequences are MGHDK and SYGVNS. This CDR3 region has 15 residues. Trimming removed 3 bases from V and 1 base from J, with 9 bases in between. CDR3 coding DNA: TGTGCCAGCAGTGACCCAGTTAGAACTAATGAAAAACTGTTTTTT. Encoded protein: CASSDPVRTNEKLFF.

V usage is TRBV5-4 and J usage is TRBJ2-7, with 10 bases identical to TRBD1. The germline gives CDR1 SGHNT, CDR2 YYREEE (reference sequence). There are 17 residues in the CDR3. V shed 2 bases and J 1 base; nucleotides not matched to a gene: 9. CDR3 in DNA: TGTGCCAGCAGCTTACCTCCGGGACAGGGGACGTCCTACGAGCAGTACTTC. This gives the protein CASSLPPGQGTSYEQYF.

This chain joins TRBV7-2 and TRBJ1-4, with TRBD1 matching 9 bases. Trimming removed 5 bases from V and 3 bases from J; junction bases left unmatched: 4. The CDR3 runs to 15 residues. CDR1 is SGHTA and CDR2 is FQGNSA in the germline V gene. The CDR3 sequence is CASSIRQGANEKLFF. The DNA of the CDR3 is TGTGCCAGCAGCATACGACAGGGGGCTAATGAAAAACTGTTTTTT.

The genes are TRBV27 and TRBJ2-3; 12 bases line up with TRBD2. The length of the CDR3 is 16 residues. Germline loops: CDR1 MNHEY, CDR2 SMNVEV (reference sequence). V lost 3 bases, J lost 2 bases, and 3 bases stayed unmatched. CDR3 sequence (DNA): TGTGCCAGCAGTTTTCGACTAGCGGGAGACACAGATACGCAGTATTTT. Its translation is CASSFRLAGDTDTQYF.

The CDR3 sequence is CASSLQGNEQFF. The CDR3 region has the DNA TGCGCCAGCAGTCTTCAGGGCAATGAGCAGTTCTTC. The chain carries TRBV10-2 and TRBJ2-1; D is perhaps TRBD1 (5 bases). V was shortened by 5 bases and J by 6 bases, with 8 bases between the two germline ends. The germline V gene has CDR1 WSHSY and CDR2 SAAADI. The CDR3 is 12 amino acids.

This clone was detected a few times. The chain recombines TRBV13 with TRBJ1-5, with D perhaps matching TRBD1 (6 bases). The V gene's germline CDR1 is PRHDT and CDR2 FYEKMQ (reference sequence). The CDR3 consists of 13 residues. V was trimmed by 2 bases and J by 9 bases, leaving 11 bases between them. The CDR3 spells CASSLTQGRPQHF. CDR3 DNA: TGTGCCAGCAGCTTAACACAGGGTCGGCCCCAGCATTTT.

The genes are TRBV6-1 and TRBJ1-2; possible D gene TRBD1, 6 bases. V lost 3 bases to trimming and J lost 6 bases, with 17 bases between them. The CDR3 consists of 15 residues. Germline V CDR1 and CDR2: MNHNS, SASEGT. The CDR3 reads CASSELAGGSDGYTF. The CDR3, as DNA: TGTGCCAGCAGTGAGTTGGCGGGGGGCTCGGATGGCTACACCTTC.

The CDR3 protein is CASSFPPRKTGASTDTQYF. CDR3 in DNA: TGTGCCAGCAGCTTTCCCCCCCGAAAGACGGGTGCTAGCACAGATACGCAGTATTTT. This chain joins TRBV11-2 and TRBJ2-3, with D unclear. V was clipped by 3 bases and J by 0 bases, with 22 bases between them. The V gene's germline CDR1 is SGHAT and CDR2 FQNNGV. The CDR3 contains 19 residues. Complete variable domain (other parts from reference TRBV11-2 and TRBJ2-3): EAGVAQSPRYKIIEKRQSVAFWCNPISGHATLYWYQQILGQGPKLLIQFQNNGVVDDSQLPKDRFSAERLKGVDSTLKIQPAKLEDSAVYLCASSFPPRKTGASTDTQYFGPGTRLTVL.

This clone has more than one count but fewer than ten. The chain couples TRBV9 to TRBJ1-3, with TRBD1 as a possible D gene (6 bases). Between the trimmed V and J ends, which lost 4 bases and 0 bases, there was a span of 11 bases. Germline CDR1 and CDR2: SGDLS and YYNGEE. The CDR3 loop spans 15 amino acids. CDR3 protein: CASSPQGSSGNTIYF. The CDR3 coding sequence is TGTGCCAGCAGCCCTCAGGGGAGCTCTGGAAACACCATATATTTT. Full variable domain (outside the CDR3, taken from reference TRBV9 and TRBJ1-3): DSGVTQTPKHLITATGQRVTLRCSPRSGDLSVYWYQQSLDQGLQFLIQYYNGEERAKGNILERFSAQQFPDLHSELNLSSLELGDSALYFCASSPQGSSGNTIYFGEGSWLTVV.

V gene TRBV11-2 combines with J gene TRBJ1-3; D not resolved. Germline V CDR1 and CDR2: SGHAT, FQNNGV. V dropped 5 bases and J dropped 0 bases, with 14 bases sitting between them. The CDR3 has 16 residues. The DNA for the CDR3 is TGTGCCAGCAGCGCCCAACCGCAACACTCTGGAAACACCATATATTTT. Its translation is CASSAQPQHSGNTIYF.

A few counts support this clone. The chain employs TRBV5-4 and TRBJ2-1; TRBD2 might be the D (8 bases). Trimming took off 4 bases at V and 4 bases at J, with 18 bases between the two ends. Germline V CDR1 and CDR2: SGHNT, YYREEE (reference sequence). This CDR3 comprises 16 residues. CDR3: CASSQGGGRHYNEQFF. The CDR3 region has the DNA TGTGCCAGCAGCCAAGGGGGCGGGAGGCATTACAATGAGCAGTTCTTC.

The chain recombines TRBV25-1 with TRBJ2-7; 10 nucleotides agree with TRBD2. The CDR3 loop spans 13 amino acids. Germline V lookup: CDR1 MGHDK, CDR2 SYGVNS. V lost 6 bases to trimming and J lost 5 bases; unmatched junction nucleotides: 4. CDR3 residues: CASRLAGRNEQYF. The CDR3 DNA reads as TGTGCCAGCAGACTAGCGGGAAGGAACGAGCAGTACTTC.

The CDR3, as DNA: TGTGCCAGCAGTTATCTAAGAGCCGTAGGGGCCAACGTCCTGACTTTC. It is translated as CASSYLRAVGANVLTF. V gene TRBV6-2 or TRBV6-3 combines with J gene TRBJ2-6, with no clear D. The CDR3 spans 16 residues. V was trimmed by 3 bases and J by 4 bases, leaving 13 bases between them. Germline-derived CDR1 and CDR2 are MNHEY and SVGEGT.

The chain links TRBV19 to TRBJ2-1; 8 bases are shared with TRBD1. V was clipped by 3 bases and J by 7 bases; unmatched bases: 8. This CDR3 is built from 15 residues. Germline lookup yields CDR1 LNHDA and CDR2 SQIVND (reference sequence). Here the CDR3 DNA reads TGTGCCAGTAGTATGGGCAGGGGGCAATTTAATGAGCAGTTCTTC. Translating it yields CASSMGRGQFNEQFF.

This clone was seen once. The chain carries TRBV12-5 and TRBJ1-1, with D perhaps TRBD1 (5 bases). Germline loops: CDR1 LGHNT, CDR2 FRNRAP. V was pared by 1 base and J by 8 bases, with 8 bases between. The CDR3 runs 12 residues. The CDR3 sequence: CASGLERGEAFF. CDR3 in DNA: TGTGCTAGTGGTTTGGAGCGGGGGGAAGCTTTCTTT.

The gene calls are TRBV4-1 and TRBJ2-1; 7 bases fit TRBD2. This CDR3 spans 16 amino acids. V lost 6 bases, J lost 3 bases, and 11 bases stayed unmatched. Germline V gene lookup returns CDR1 MGHRA and CDR2 YSYEKL. In nucleotides, the CDR3 is TGCGCCAGCAGTTCGGCGGGGGAAAGGGGCTACAATGAGCAGTTCTTC. Amino acid sequence: CASSSAGERGYNEQFF.

The rearrangement joins TRBV5-1 to TRBJ2-5; no reliable D call. Germline assignment: CDR1 SGHRS and CDR2 YFSETQ. V was cut by 4 bases and J by 5 bases, with 15 bases left in between. This CDR3 is built from 14 residues. The CDR3 spells CASSDGRIGETQYF. The CDR3 coding sequence is TGCGCCAGCAGCGACGGACGTATTGGGGAGACCCAGTACTTC.

J is TRBJ2-7 and V is TRBV30; 9 bases are a match to TRBD1. V was pared by 4 bases and J by 2 bases, with 9 bases of the junction left unmatched. CDR1 is GTSNPN, CDR2 SVGIG, per germline (reference sequence). There are 15 residues in the CDR3. Written as DNA, the CDR3 is TGTGCCTGGACCCCGGACAGGGGCGATGCCTACGAGCAGTACTTC. Translated: CAWTPDRGDAYEQYF.

The gene calls are TRBV6-1 and TRBJ2-1; D unclear. Deletions cut 0 bases from V and 7 bases from J, with 10 bases between. CDR3 length equals 14 residues. Germline CDR1 and CDR2: MNHNS and SASEGT. The CDR3 nucleotides read TGTGCCAGCAGTGAAGCTGCCCCGAGGAATGAGCAGTTCTTC. Translation: CASSEAAPRNEQFF.

The rearrangement links TRBV5-1 to TRBJ1-3; TRBD1 might be the D (6 bases). The CDR3 spans 15 residues. The V end was cut by 4 bases, the J end by 0 bases, with 11 bases between. Per the germline V gene, CDR1 is SGHRS and CDR2 is YFSETQ. The CDR3 DNA reads TGCGCCAGCAGCCCGGGACATGGCTCTGGAAACACCATATATTTT. This gives the protein CASSPGHGSGNTIYF.

This clone was observed a few times. This chain uses TRBV30 with TRBJ2-7; no clear D. The CDR3 is 12 residues long. Germline V gene sequence: CDR1 GTSNPN, CDR2 SVGIG (reference sequence). Deletions cut 2 bases from V and 0 bases from J, with 5 bases between. Here the CDR3 reads CAWSSFSYEQYF. The CDR3 nucleotides are TGTGCCTGGAGTTCCTTCTCCTACGAGCAGTACTTC.

J is TRBJ2-2 and V is TRBV7-9; D tentatively reads TRBD1 or TRBD2 (7 bases each). The CDR3 length is 17 residues. Per the germline V gene, CDR1 is SEHNR and CDR2 is FQNEAQ (reference sequence). Trimming took off 5 bases at V and 6 bases at J, with 22 bases between the two ends. This chain's CDR3 is CASSPGGGRFGPGELFF. DNA of the CDR3: TGTGCCAGCAGCCCAGGGGGGGGGCGTTTTGGCCCCGGGGAGCTGTTTTTT.

The chain combines TRBV9 with TRBJ2-3, with TRBD1 matching over 9 bases. The CDR3 runs to 15 residues. The germline V gene has CDR1 SGDLS and CDR2 YYNGEE. V lost 8 bases to trimming and J lost 4 bases; unmatched junction nucleotides: 11. As DNA, the CDR3 is TGTGCCAGTGCACAGGGGGCGGTCGGAGCAGATACGCAGTATTTT. Residues: CASAQGAVGADTQYF.

The chain joins TRBV18 to TRBJ2-1; 9 nucleotides match TRBD1. This CDR3 contains 16 residues. Unmatched junction bases numbered 10, after V lost 5 bases and J lost 5 bases. CDR1 is KGHSH and CDR2 is LQKENI in the germline V gene. CDR3 bases: TGTGCCAGCTCATTATATCCGGGACAGGGTGACAATGAGCAGTTCTTC. Residues: CASSLYPGQGDNEQFF.

This chain links TRBV24-1 with TRBJ1-1; TRBD1 is a possible D gene (5 bases). Trimming pared 0 bases from V and 9 bases from J, leaving 7 bases between. The CDR3 spans 12 residues. Germline values: CDR1 KGHDR, CDR2 SFDVKD. CDR3 in amino acids: CATSDLWGKAFF. CDR3 bases: TGTGCCACCAGTGATTTGTGGGGGAAAGCTTTCTTT.

The gene calls are TRBV18 and TRBJ2-3; either TRBD1 or TRBD2 may fit D (5 bases each). CDR3 length: 16 residues. The ends were cut back, 3 bases at V and 0 bases at J, with 13 bases in the middle. CDR1 is KGHSH and CDR2 is LQKENI in the germline V gene. CDR3 region: CASSPPGPLSTDTQYF. CDR3 DNA sequence: TGTGCCAGCTCACCGCCGGGACCCTTAAGCACAGATACGCAGTATTTT.

This rearrangement joins TRBV5-1 to TRBJ1-6, with 7 bases that match TRBD1. V dropped 0 bases and J dropped 9; count of bases not matched to a gene: 6. CDR3 length equals 15 residues. Germline assignment: CDR1 SGHRS and CDR2 YFSETQ. The CDR3 protein is CASSLDTGATSPLHF. The CDR3 nucleotides are TGCGCCAGCAGCTTGGATACAGGGGCGACTTCACCCCTCCACTTT. Combining the CDR3 with reference TRBV5-1 and TRBJ1-6 gives the whole variable domain KAGVTQTPRYLIKTRGQQVTLSCSPISGHRSVSWYQQTPGQGLQFLFEYFSETQRNKGNFPGRFSGRQFSNSRSEMNVSTLELGDSALYLCASSLDTGATSPLHFGNGTRLTVT.

The rearrangement joins TRBV7-2 to TRBJ1-2; D is possibly TRBD1 (6 bases). The V and J ends lost 2 bases and 6 bases respectively, with 13 bases between them. The CDR3 loop spans 14 amino acids. Looked up from germline, CDR1 is SGHTA and CDR2 is FQGNSA. The CDR3 loop is CASSLRNREHGYTF. CDR3 nucleotides: TGTGCCAGCAGCTTAAGGAACAGGGAACATGGCTACACCTTC. The variable domain in full, completed from reference TRBV7-2 and TRBJ1-2, reads GAGVSQSPSNKVTEKGKDVELRCDPISGHTALYWYRQSLGQGLEFLIYFQGNSAPDKSGLPSDRFSAERTGGSVSTLTIQRTQQEDSAVYLCASSLRNREHGYTFGSGTRLTVV.